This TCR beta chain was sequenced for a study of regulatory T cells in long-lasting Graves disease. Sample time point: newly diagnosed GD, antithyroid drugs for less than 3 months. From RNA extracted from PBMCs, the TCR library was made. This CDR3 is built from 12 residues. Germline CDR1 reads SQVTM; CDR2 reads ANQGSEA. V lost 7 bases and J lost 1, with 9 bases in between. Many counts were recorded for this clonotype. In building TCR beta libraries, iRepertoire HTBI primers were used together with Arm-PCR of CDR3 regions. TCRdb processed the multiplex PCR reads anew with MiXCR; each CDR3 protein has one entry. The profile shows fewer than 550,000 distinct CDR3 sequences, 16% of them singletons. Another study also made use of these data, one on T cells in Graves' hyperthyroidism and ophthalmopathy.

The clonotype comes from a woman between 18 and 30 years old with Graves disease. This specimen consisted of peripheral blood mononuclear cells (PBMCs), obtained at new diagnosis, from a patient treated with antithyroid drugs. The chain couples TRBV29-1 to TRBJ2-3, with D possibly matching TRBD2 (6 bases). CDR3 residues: CSGGGGTDTQYF. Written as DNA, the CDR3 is TGCAGCGGCGGCGGGGGCACAGATACGCAGTATTTT.